This entry lists 28 T cell receptor beta chains sequenced from one sample in a study of T-cell reconstitution after alpha-beta-depleted transplantation in children (TCRdb year 2016). Read against the paper, the sample's treatment or condition label means: allogeneic hematopoietic cell transplantation with graft depleted of TCRalphabeta T cells and CD19 B cells. The library came from PCR. The instrument was an Illumina HiSeq 2500. Molecular barcoding was employed in the preparation of TCR libraries, with unique molecular identifiers being used to normalize TCRbeta repertoire quantification. Through fastp at Q25 and MiXCR, TCRdb rebuilt clones from the public reads, retaining in-frame beta chains. Under each unique CDR3 protein, matching rows form one entry showing the most common genes and DNA. This sample lists about 300,000 distinct CDR3 sequences; over 9% were detected once. Approximately 7.6% of the sample is in the top ten clones.

Here the sequenced sample was PBMCs, taken before TCRalphabeta/CD19-depleted stem cell transplant. The receptor set was obtained from a boy in the first two years of life with acute myeloid leukemia, due to receive a stem cell transplant.

This clonotype appeared many times. The chain joins TRBV4-3 to TRBJ2-2; 7 bases fit TRBD1. Germline V gives CDR1 LGHNA, CDR2 YSLEER. J lost 4 bases, V lost 1 base, and 9 bases had no gene match. This CDR3 has 17 amino acids. CDR3 bases: TGCGCCAGCAGCCAAGTCGCGGCAGGGGGTAGCACCGGGGAGCTGTTTTTT. Translation: CASSQVAAGGSTGELFF.

Ten or more counts support this clonotype. As DNA, the CDR3 is TGTGCCAGCTCACGAAAGGACTCCCCAGACACAGATACGCAGTATTTT. Protein sequence: CASSRKDSPDTDTQYF. This chain joins TRBV18 and TRBJ2-3, with D tentatively TRBD2 (5 bases). Per germline, CDR1 KGHSH and CDR2 LQKENI. V lost 4 bases and J 2 bases, leaving 16 bases between the germline ends. CDR3 length equals 16 residues.

The rearrangement uses TRBV12-3 or TRBV12-4 and TRBJ2-3, with no clear D. The ends were cut back, 5 bases at V and 0 bases at J, with 12 bases in the middle. The CDR3 loop spans 15 amino acids. CDR3 coding DNA: TGTGCCAGCAGTAGGACCGACACTAGCACAGATACGCAGTATTTT. Protein sequence: CASSRTDTSTDTQYF.

As for this clonotype: With a much larger clone just one base away, this may be a read error. This sequence joins TRBV12-3 or TRBV12-4 and TRBJ2-1; the match to TRBD2 covers 9 bases. The ends lost 2 bases at V and 6 bases at J; junction bases unmatched: 8. CDR3 size: 16 residues. As DNA, the CDR3 is TGTGCCAGCAGTTTATTCAGCGGGGGGCCCAGCAATGAGCAGTTCTTC. Translation gives CASSLFSGGPSNEQFF.

Many counts were recorded for this clonotype. CDR3 amino acids: CASSLGLDLDTQYF. In nucleotides, the CDR3 is TGTGCCAGCAGTTTGGGTCTAGATTTGGATACGCAGTATTTT. The genes are TRBV12-3 or TRBV12-4 and TRBJ2-3; D uncertain. The CDR3 contains 14 residues. With 3 bases removed from V and 6 bases from J, the gap between germline ends came to 13 bases.

This clonotype was detected ten times or more. The CDR3 sequence: CASSPIGLASNEQFF. CDR3 DNA: TGTGCCAGCTCACCAATCGGACTAGCGTCCAATGAGCAGTTCTTC. This sequence joins TRBV18 and TRBJ2-1, with TRBD2 matching 9 bases. The CDR3 length is 15 residues. Germline loops: CDR1 KGHSH, CDR2 LQKENI. With 2 bases clipped from V and 6 bases from J, the junction kept 5 bases outside the gene matches. The variable domain in full, completed from reference TRBV18 and TRBJ2-1, reads NAGVMQNPRHLVRRRGQEARLRCSPMKGHSHVYWYRQLPEEGLKFMVYLQKENIIDESGMPKERFSAEFPKEGPSILRIQQVVRGDSAAYFCASSPIGLASNEQFFGPGTRLTVL.

This clonotype was detected many times. This chain joins TRBV5-1 and TRBJ2-2; no clear D. The CDR3 consists of 12 residues. Per the germline V gene, CDR1 is SGHRS and CDR2 is YFSETQ. With 4 bases removed from V and 7 bases from J, the gap between germline ends came to 8 bases. The CDR3 region has the DNA TGCGCCAGCAGCCAATTGGGCGGGGAGCTGTTTTTT. Translation gives CASSQLGGELFF. Filled out from reference TRBV5-1 and TRBJ2-2, the complete variable domain reads KAGVTQTPRYLIKTRGQQVTLSCSPISGHRSVSWYQQTPGQGLQFLFEYFSETQRNKGNFPGRFSGRQFSNSRSEMNVSTLELGDSALYLCASSQLGGELFFGEGSRLTVL.

The table lists this clonotype with many counts. V and J are TRBV25-1 and TRBJ2-1; 10 bases map to TRBD2. The junction had 0 bases not matched to a gene; V was cut back by 4 bases and J by 0 bases. The CDR3 consists of 15 residues. The germline V gene has CDR1 MGHDK and CDR2 SYGVNS. The CDR3 loop reads CASSASGSSYNEQFF. The DNA of the CDR3 is TGTGCCAGCAGTGCTAGCGGGAGCTCCTACAATGAGCAGTTCTTC.

In this sample, this clonotype turned up a few times. J is TRBJ2-1 and V is TRBV29-1, with D perhaps matching TRBD1 (6 bases). Deletions cut 5 bases from V and 0 bases from J, with 20 bases between. The CDR3 sequence is 17 residues long. CDR1 is SQVTM and CDR2 is ANQGSEA in the germline V gene. The CDR3 is CSVPYAGGQSSYNEQFF. CDR3 bases: TGCAGCGTTCCTTATGCTGGGGGCCAGAGCTCCTACAATGAGCAGTTCTTC.

In its sample, this clonotype was seen many times. The chain carries TRBV29-1 and TRBJ1-3; possible D gene TRBD1, 5 bases. The germline V and J ends were trimmed by 3 bases and 4 bases, with 19 bases remaining between them. The CDR3 runs to 16 residues. CDR1 and CDR2 (germline): SQVTM, ANQGSEA. The CDR3 nucleotides read TGCAGCGTTGAGGGGCGCAGGGAACCGCACGGAAACACCATATATTTT. Translation gives CSVEGRREPHGNTIYF. The full variable domain, completed using reference TRBV29-1 and TRBJ1-3, is SAVISQKPSRDICQRGTSLTIQCQVDSQVTMMFWYRQQPGQSLTLIATANQGSEATYESGFVIDKFPISRPNLTFSTLTVSNMSPEDSSIYLCSVEGRREPHGNTIYFGEGSWLTVV.

The chain links TRBV20-1 to TRBJ2-1, with 13 positions matching TRBD2. Per the germline V gene, CDR1 is DFQATT and CDR2 is SNEGSKA (reference sequence). The V segment lost 5 bases and the J segment 0 bases; nucleotides outside the gene matches: 4. The CDR3 is made up of 16 amino acids. CDR3 residues: CSAWRTSGSSYNEQFF. DNA of the CDR3: TGCAGTGCTTGGAGGACTAGCGGGAGCTCCTACAATGAGCAGTTCTTC.

This rearrangement joins TRBV6-1 to TRBJ2-7; D might be TRBD1 or TRBD2, each matching 6 bases. The V and J ends lost 4 bases and 1 base respectively, with 11 bases between them. The CDR3 covers 14 residues. Germline loops: CDR1 MNHNS, CDR2 SASEGT. The CDR3 sequence: CASSAGGHSYEQYF. The CDR3 coding sequence is TGTGCCAGCAGTGCCGGGGGCCATTCCTACGAGCAGTACTTC.

This clonotype came up many times. The chain uses TRBV7-3 and TRBJ1-3; D is unclear. The CDR3 length is 15 residues. The germline V gene has CDR1 SGHTA and CDR2 FQGTGA. The germline V and J ends were trimmed by 1 base and 2 bases, with 9 bases remaining between them. CDR3 in amino acids: CASSLNPGPGNTIYF. DNA of the CDR3: TGTGCCAGCAGCTTAAACCCAGGTCCTGGAAACACCATATATTTT. The full variable domain, in which reference TRBV7-3 and TRBJ1-3 provide the parts outside the CDR3, is GAGVSQTPSNKVTEKGKYVELRCDPISGHTALYWYRQSLGQGPEFLIYFQGTGAADDSGLPNDRFFAVRPEGSVSTLKIQRTERGDSAVYLCASSLNPGPGNTIYFGEGSWLTVV.

A few counts support this clonotype. The chain couples TRBV6-6 to TRBJ2-1; perhaps TRBD1 as D (5 bases). The CDR3 loop spans 13 amino acids. Trimming removed 8 bases from V and 4 bases from J, with 12 bases in between. Germline V lookup: CDR1 MNHNY, CDR2 SVGAGI (reference sequence). CDR3 amino acids: CASRTRRYNEQFF. DNA for the CDR3: TGTGCCAGCCGGACAAGAAGGTACAATGAGCAGTTCTTC.

This clonotype was counted many times. V and J are TRBV28 and TRBJ1-6; the D gene is possibly TRBD1 (5 bases). Looked up from germline, CDR1 is MDHEN and CDR2 is SYDVKM. CDR3 size: 15 residues. V was shortened by 5 bases and J by 6 bases, with 14 bases between the two germline ends. CDR3 loop: CASSATGTPNSPLHF. In DNA form, the CDR3 reads TGTGCCAGCAGTGCCACCGGGACCCCTAATTCACCCCTCCACTTT.

In its sample, this clonotype was seen many times. The chain links TRBV11-2 to TRBJ2-5; the D gene is possibly TRBD1 (6 bases). This CDR3 spans 14 amino acids. Germline assignment: CDR1 SGHAT and CDR2 FQNNGV. V lost 5 bases and J 4 bases, leaving 14 bases between the germline ends. The CDR3 loop is CASSRRGGGETQYF. The CDR3 nucleotides are TGTGCCAGCAGCCGCAGAGGGGGTGGAGAGACCCAGTACTTC.

This clonotype showed up just once. Given a much more abundant clone one base away, this may be a read error. As the CDR3 is not closed by the conserved phenylalanine or tryptophan, this likely results from a read error. This chain uses TRBV5-1 with TRBJ2-7; D gene unclear. This CDR3 is built from 11 residues. V was pared by 3 bases and J by 5 bases, with 6 bases between. The germline CDR1 and CDR2 sequences are SGHRS and YFSETQ. DNA for the CDR3: TGCGCCAGCAGCTCCGACAACGAGCAGTACCTC. Amino acid sequence: CASSSDNEQYL.

At least ten counts were recorded for this clonotype. The rearrangement uses TRBV10-3 and TRBJ2-7, with 12 bases matching TRBD2. CDR1 is ENHRY, CDR2 SYGVKD, per germline. The CDR3 is 14 residues long. After removal of 7 bases from V and 3 bases from J, the junction contained 4 bases not matched to a gene. The CDR3 is CAINGLAGHYEQYF. The CDR3 coding sequence is TGTGCCATCAACGGACTAGCGGGACACTACGAGCAGTACTTC.

This clonotype was recorded a few times. V and J are TRBV10-3 and TRBJ2-3; D is unresolved. This CDR3 has 19 amino acids. In germline, CDR1 is ENHRY, CDR2 SYGVKD. The V end lost 0 bases, the J end lost 1 base, and 20 bases lay between the germline ends. CDR3 region: CAISESTPDATIRTDTQYF. The CDR3 coding sequence is TGTGCCATCAGTGAGTCGACGCCCGACGCAACCATCCGCACAGATACGCAGTATTTT.

Only a few counts were recorded for this clonotype. The chain has TRBV29-1 and TRBJ2-3, with TRBD2 matching 13 bases. CDR1 SQVTM and CDR2 ANQGSEA come from the germline V gene. The CDR3 contains 13 residues. Losses at the gene ends were 7 bases for V and 5 bases for J; bases not matched to a gene: 3. Here the CDR3 reads CSATSGRGDTQYF. As DNA, the CDR3 is TGCAGCGCTACTAGCGGGAGGGGAGATACGCAGTATTTT.

This clonotype was observed at least ten times. This chain connects TRBV12-3 or TRBV12-4 to TRBJ2-1, with TRBD2 identical over 11 bases. There are 15 residues in the CDR3. The J segment lost 10 bases and the V segment lost 0 bases, leaving 5 bases of the junction unmatched. The CDR3 DNA reads as TGTGCCAGCAGTTTAGCTAGCGGGAGGGCCAGGGAGCAGTTCTTC. Its translation is CASSLASGRAREQFF.

This clonotype was observed many times. The chain is built from TRBV12-3 or TRBV12-4 and TRBJ2-7, with 10 positions matching TRBD1. The CDR3 has 17 residues. The V and J ends lost 5 bases and 3 bases, in that order; junction bases with no gene match: 13. The CDR3 coding sequence is TGTGCCAGCAGTCCTGAGTACCGGGACAGGGGATTCTACGAGCAGTACTTC. Translated, it gives CASSPEYRDRGFYEQYF.

This clonotype was detected only a few times. The chain combines TRBV7-2 with TRBJ2-1; perhaps TRBD2 as D (6 bases). Germline values: CDR1 SGHTA, CDR2 FQGNSA. Between the trimmed V and J ends, which lost 1 base and 3 bases, there was a span of 10 bases. The CDR3 length is 15 residues. The CDR3 sequence is CASSLESGGYNEQFF. The CDR3 DNA sequence: TGTGCCAGCAGCTTAGAATCCGGGGGCTACAATGAGCAGTTCTTC.

Many counts were recorded for this clonotype. The chain carries TRBV5-1 and TRBJ2-6; a weak D match, TRBD2 (5 bases). CDR3 length equals 15 residues. Germline CDR1 reads SGHRS; CDR2 reads YFSETQ. V was cut by 4 bases and J by 0 bases, with 8 bases left in between. Here the CDR3 reads CASSITSSGANVLTF. The DNA of the CDR3 is TGCGCCAGCAGCATAACTAGCTCTGGGGCCAACGTCCTGACTTTC.

This clonotype was counted ten times or more. The chain couples TRBV14 to TRBJ1-6, with D perhaps TRBD1 (5 bases). There are 17 residues in the CDR3. V was pared by 2 bases and J by 8 bases, with 19 bases between. Germline CDR1 SGHDN, CDR2 FVKESK. The CDR3: CASSQSSHRDGYSPLHF. The CDR3 region has the DNA TGTGCCAGCAGCCAATCCAGCCACCGGGACGGATATTCACCCCTCCACTTT.

This clonotype was detected many times. This sequence joins TRBV20-1 and TRBJ2-1, with 8 bases identical to TRBD2. Germline V gives CDR1 DFQATT, CDR2 SNEGSKA (reference sequence). The CDR3 runs 16 residues. With V trimmed by 0 bases and J by 2 bases, 6 bases remained unmatched. CDR3 amino acids: CSAREELAVTYNEQFF. In nucleotides, the CDR3 is TGCAGTGCTAGAGAAGAACTAGCGGTCACCTACAATGAGCAGTTCTTC.

This clonotype was seen many times. The chain recombines TRBV7-9 with TRBJ2-7; 12 bases fit TRBD2. Germline CDR1 SEHNR, CDR2 FQNEAQ (reference sequence). J was trimmed by 5 bases and V by 3 bases; bases with no gene match: 2. The CDR3 sequence is 14 residues long. DNA of the CDR3: TGTGCCAGCAGCTTGTCTAGCGGGAGGGACGAGCAGTACTTC. This sequence encodes CASSLSSGRDEQYF.

This clonotype appeared many times. This chain joins TRBV5-1 and TRBJ2-7; TRBD1 aligns across 8 bases. CDR3 length: 16 residues. Germline V CDR1 and CDR2: SGHRS, YFSETQ. V gave up 0 bases and J gave up 3 bases; unmatched junction bases: 8. The CDR3 coding sequence is TGCGCCAGCAGCTTGGGGACTCCGACAGGGGACTACGAGCAGTACTTC. Amino acid sequence: CASSLGTPTGDYEQYF. The full variable domain, completed using reference TRBV5-1 and TRBJ2-7, is KAGVTQTPRYLIKTRGQQVTLSCSPISGHRSVSWYQQTPGQGLQFLFEYFSETQRNKGNFPGRFSGRQFSNSRSEMNVSTLELGDSALYLCASSLGTPTGDYEQYFGPGTRLTVT.